One sample yielded the 16 T cell receptor beta chains listed below, sequenced in a study of lymphopenia after photon versus proton radiotherapy (dated by TCRdb to between 2018 and 2021). Receptor libraries were prepared by the immunoSEQ multiplex PCR assay. As stored in TCRdb, this immuneACCESS dataset retains in-frame rearrangements with V and J assigned. A fraction of the clones does not appear; measured against another copy, unresolved V genes explain less than half of the discrepancy, and the remainder lacks a known reason. This sample lists about 24,000 clones; nearly 85% were detected once. Approximately 21% of the sample lies in the top ten. The material was peripheral blood, obtained from a patient treated with proton-based radiotherapy. The receptor set was obtained from a woman between 65 and 79 years old with pancreatic cancer.

J is TRBJ2-7 and V is TRBV5-1; D unclear. There are 15 residues in the CDR3. Deletions cut 0 bases from V and 0 bases from J, with 10 bases between. CDR1 SGHRS and CDR2 YFSETQ come from the germline V gene. Here the CDR3 DNA reads TGCGCCAGCAGCTTGGAGGCCCAGGCCTCCTACGAGCAGTACTTC. The encoded protein is CASSLEAQASYEQYF.

This chain joins TRBV4-1 and TRBJ2-7, with 13 bases fitting TRBD2. The CDR3 length is 15 residues. The V segment lost 3 bases and the J segment 2 bases; nucleotides outside the gene matches: 1. Germline loops: CDR1 MGHRA, CDR2 YSYEKL. For the CDR3, the DNA is TGCGCCAGCAGCCAGGGGACTAGCGGGACCTACGAGCAGTACTTC. Encoded protein: CASSQGTSGTYEQYF.

This clone was recorded once. The chain couples TRBV6-5 to TRBJ2-3; perhaps TRBD2 as D (6 bases). The CDR3 length is 15 residues. V shed 6 bases and J shed 3 bases, with 16 bases lying between them. Germline V gives CDR1 MNHEY, CDR2 SVGAGI. The CDR3 loop reads CASSPLRGPTDTQYF. CDR3 DNA sequence: TGTGCCAGCAGCCCCCTGCGGGGACCTACAGATACGCAGTATTTT.

The V call is TRBV2, the J call TRBJ2-7, with 11 bases that match TRBD2. Losses at the gene ends were 2 bases for V and 3 bases for J; bases not matched to a gene: 6. There are 16 residues in the CDR3. Germline V gene data show CDR1 as SNHLY and CDR2 as FYNNEI. CDR3 DNA sequence: TGTGCCAGCAGTGAAAGCGGTCTAGCGGGAGGCTACGAGCAGTACTTC. This gives the protein CASSESGLAGGYEQYF. The variable domain in full, completed from reference TRBV2 and TRBJ2-7, reads EPEVTQTPSHQVTQMGQEVILRCVPISNHLYFYWYRQILGQKVEFLVSFYNNEISEKSEIFDDQFSVERPDGSNFTLKIRSTKLEDSAMYFCASSESGLAGGYEQYFGPGTRLTVT.

J is TRBJ2-1 and V is TRBV5-8; D gene ambiguous. V shed 4 bases and J shed 7 bases, with 12 bases lying between them. CDR3 size: 13 residues. CDR1 SGHTS and CDR2 YDEGEE come from the germline V gene. The CDR3 DNA follows: TGTGCCAGCAGCAACGCCCCTTCTAATGAGCAGTTCTTC. Amino acid sequence: CASSNAPSNEQFF.

The chain is built from TRBV7-9 and TRBJ1-4; the D is unclear. Trimming shortened V by 2 bases and J by 0 bases, and 7 bases separated the two germline ends. CDR1 SEHNR and CDR2 FQNEAQ come from the germline V gene (reference sequence). CDR3 length: 15 amino acids. The chain's CDR3 is CASSLSQTTNEKLFF. CDR3 DNA sequence: TGTGCCAGCAGCTTAAGTCAAACAACTAATGAAAAACTGTTTTTT.

This clone was observed a handful of times. The identical CDR3 is also encoded by other nucleotide sequences in the sample. The chain is built from TRBV12-5 and TRBJ2-7; D might be TRBD2 (6 bases). CDR3 length: 15 amino acids. Per the germline V gene, CDR1 is LGHNT and CDR2 is FRNRAP. V was trimmed by 4 bases and J by 2 bases, leaving 15 bases between them. The DNA for the CDR3 is TGTGCTAGTGGTTCGCCGGGACTCATGGCCTACGAGCAGTACTTC. This translates into CASGSPGLMAYEQYF.

The chain couples TRBV28 to TRBJ2-1; D is perhaps TRBD1 (5 bases). Deletions cut 6 bases from V and 10 bases from J, with 19 bases between. From germline, CDR1 is MDHEN and CDR2 SYDVKM. The CDR3 is 14 residues long. The CDR3 DNA follows: TGTGCCAGCAGACCTGACAGACTTTTGTCGGAGCAGTTCTTC. The encoded protein is CASRPDRLLSEQFF.

This sequence joins TRBV2 and TRBJ2-7; D unclear. Between the trimmed V and J ends, which lost 5 bases and 4 bases, there was a span of 18 bases. CDR3 length: 15 residues. Germline V gives CDR1 SNHLY, CDR2 FYNNEI. The CDR3: CASSPLDPIKYEQYF. CDR3 coding DNA: TGTGCCAGCAGTCCACTGGACCCAATCAAGTACGAGCAGTACTTC. Filled out from reference TRBV2 and TRBJ2-7, the complete variable domain reads EPEVTQTPSHQVTQMGQEVILRCVPISNHLYFYWYRQILGQKVEFLVSFYNNEISEKSEIFDDQFSVERPDGSNFTLKIRSTKLEDSAMYFCASSPLDPIKYEQYFGPGTRLTVT.

The chain uses TRBV5-4 and TRBJ2-7, with 8 positions matching TRBD2. J lost 4 bases, V lost 4 bases, and 7 bases had no gene match. The CDR3 consists of 14 residues. Germline V lookup: CDR1 SGHNT, CDR2 YYREEE (reference sequence). The CDR3 spells CASSRGGRRYEQYF. The DNA for the CDR3 is TGTGCCAGCAGCCGGGGGGGACGGCGTTACGAGCAGTACTTC.

This clone was observed a handful of times. V is TRBV11-3 and J is TRBJ2-3; 7 bases are a match to TRBD2. Per germline, CDR1 SGHNT and CDR2 YENEEA. The junction had 4 bases not matched to a gene; V was cut back by 4 bases and J by 0 bases. There are 15 residues in the CDR3. The CDR3 nucleotides read TGTGCCAGCAGCTCGAGCGGGGTTAGCACAGATACGCAGTATTTT. This encodes CASSSSGVSTDTQYF.

The chain links TRBV7-2 to TRBJ2-7; 8 nucleotides agree with TRBD2. Germline values: CDR1 SGHTA, CDR2 FQGNSA. CDR3 size: 17 residues. V shed 1 base and J 3 bases; nucleotides not matched to a gene: 11. Here the CDR3 DNA reads TGTGCCAGCAGCTTAGGGGTAGCGGGGAACCCCAGCTACGAGCAGTACTTC. This translates into CASSLGVAGNPSYEQYF. The variable domain in full, completed from reference TRBV7-2 and TRBJ2-7, reads GAGVSQSPSNKVTEKGKDVELRCDPISGHTALYWYRQSLGQGLEFLIYFQGNSAPDKSGLPSDRFSAERTGGSVSTLTIQRTQQEDSAVYLCASSLGVAGNPSYEQYFGPGTRLTVT.

V usage is TRBV19 and J usage is TRBJ2-1; no clear D. From germline, CDR1 is LNHDA and CDR2 SQIVND (reference sequence). The CDR3 runs to 15 residues. Trimming shortened V by 3 bases and J by 7 bases, and 16 bases separated the two germline ends. The CDR3 is CASSIGEHFYNEQFF. The CDR3 nucleotides read TGTGCCAGTAGTATTGGCGAGCATTTTTATAATGAGCAGTTCTTC.

The CDR3 nucleotides are TGTGCCAGCAGCGCCCAGACAGGGGGTGGCACTGAAGCTTTCTTT. Its protein product is CASSAQTGGGTEAFF. The chain recombines TRBV9 with TRBJ1-1; 9 bases fit TRBD1. The CDR3 runs 15 residues. Germline V gene lookup returns CDR1 SGDLS and CDR2 YYNGEE. V lost 3 bases, J lost 4 bases, and 7 bases stayed unmatched.

This clone was seen a few times. CDR3 bases: TGCAGTGCTAATCTAGCCGGGCCCCAGTACTTC. Translation gives CSANLAGPQYF. V gene TRBV20-1 combines with J gene TRBJ2-4; D might be TRBD2 (5 bases). The V end lost 4 bases, the J end lost 13 bases, and 14 bases lay between the germline ends. There are 11 residues in the CDR3. Germline assignment: CDR1 DFQATT and CDR2 SNEGSKA (reference sequence).

This clone qualifies as medium-sized. The V call is TRBV7-3, the J call TRBJ2-1; D gene ambiguous. In germline, CDR1 is SGHTA, CDR2 FQGTGA. Trimming pared 4 bases from V and 6 bases from J, leaving 13 bases between. The CDR3 covers 14 residues. The CDR3 nucleotides are TGTGCCAGCAGCTCCTCCCTTGGCACCAATGAGCAGTTCTTC. It codes for CASSSSLGTNEQFF. Using reference TRBV7-3 and TRBJ2-1 for the parts outside the CDR3, the full variable domain is GAGVSQTPSNKVTEKGKYVELRCDPISGHTALYWYRQSLGQGPEFLIYFQGTGAADDSGLPNDRFFAVRPEGSVSTLKIQRTERGDSAVYLCASSSSLGTNEQFFGPGTRLTVL.